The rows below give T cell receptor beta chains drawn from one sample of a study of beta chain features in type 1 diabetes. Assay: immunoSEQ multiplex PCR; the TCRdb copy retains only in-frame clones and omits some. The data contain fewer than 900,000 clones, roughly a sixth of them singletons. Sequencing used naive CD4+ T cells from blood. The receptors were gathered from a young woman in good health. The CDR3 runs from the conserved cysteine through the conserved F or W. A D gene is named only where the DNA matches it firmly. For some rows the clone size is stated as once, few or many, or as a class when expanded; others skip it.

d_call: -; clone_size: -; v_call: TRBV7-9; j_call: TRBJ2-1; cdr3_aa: CASSPTGGSYNEQFF; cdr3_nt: TGTGCCAGCAGCCCGACAGGAGGCTCCTACAATGAGCAGTTCTTC
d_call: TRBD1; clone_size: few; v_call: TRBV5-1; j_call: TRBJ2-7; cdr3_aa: CASSLAGGSRREQYF; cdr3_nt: TGCGCCAGCAGCTTGGCAGGGGGCTCTCGTCGGGAGCAGTACTTC
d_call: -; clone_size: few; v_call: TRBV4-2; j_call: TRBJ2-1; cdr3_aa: CASSQEIYNEQFF; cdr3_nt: TGTGCCAGCAGCCAAGAGATTTACAATGAGCAGTTCTTC
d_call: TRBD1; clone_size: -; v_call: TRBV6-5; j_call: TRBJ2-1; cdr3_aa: CASSLPGGAYNEQFF; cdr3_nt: TGTGCCAGCAGTTTACCAGGGGGAGCCTACAATGAGCAGTTCTTC
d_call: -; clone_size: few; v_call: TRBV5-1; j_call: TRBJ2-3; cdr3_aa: CASSPEQGRRADTQYF; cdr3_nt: TGCGCCAGCAGCCCGGAGCAGGGGAGGCGGGCAGATACGCAGTATTTT
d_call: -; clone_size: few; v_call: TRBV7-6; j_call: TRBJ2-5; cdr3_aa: CASSLGAPVIGGTQYF; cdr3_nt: TGTGCCAGCAGCTTAGGTGCTCCCGTTATCGGCGGGACCCAGTACTTC
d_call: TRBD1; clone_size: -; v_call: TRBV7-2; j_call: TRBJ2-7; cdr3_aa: CASSLDRALYEQYF; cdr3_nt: TGTGCCAGCAGCCTGGACAGGGCACTATACGAGCAGTACTTC
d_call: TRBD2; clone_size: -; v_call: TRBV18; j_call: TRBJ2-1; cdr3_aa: CASSPTAGVFNEQFF; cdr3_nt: TGTGCCAGCTCACCGACAGCGGGAGTTTTCAATGAGCAGTTCTTC
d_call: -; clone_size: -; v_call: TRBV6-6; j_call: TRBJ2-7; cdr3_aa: CASSYSSYEQYF; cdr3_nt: TGTGCCAGCAGTTACTCGTCGTACGAGCAGTACTTC
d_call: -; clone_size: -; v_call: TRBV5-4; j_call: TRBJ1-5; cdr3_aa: CASSLDIEQPQHF; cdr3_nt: TGTGCCAGCAGCTTGGATATTGAGCAGCCCCAGCATTTT
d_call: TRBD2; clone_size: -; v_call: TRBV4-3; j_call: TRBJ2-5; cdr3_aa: CASSQGAGAGQETQYF; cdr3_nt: TGCGCCAGCAGCCAAGGGGCGGGAGCGGGTCAAGAGACCCAGTACTTC
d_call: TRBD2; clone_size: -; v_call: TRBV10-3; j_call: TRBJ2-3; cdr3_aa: CAIGLAGGSTDTQYF; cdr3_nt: TGTGCCATCGGACTAGCGGGAGGGTCCACAGATACGCAGTATTTT
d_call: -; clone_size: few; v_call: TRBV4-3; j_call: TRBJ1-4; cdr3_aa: CASSQAQGYNEKLFF; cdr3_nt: TGCGCCAGCAGCCAAGCGCAGGGGTATAATGAAAAACTGTTTTTT
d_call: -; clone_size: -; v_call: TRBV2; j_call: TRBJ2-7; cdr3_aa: CASSSGYEQYF; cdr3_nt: TGTGCCAGCAGTTCAGGTTACGAGCAGTACTTC
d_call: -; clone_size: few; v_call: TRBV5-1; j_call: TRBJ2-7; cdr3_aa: CASSLEYKSYEQYF; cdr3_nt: TGCGCCAGCAGCTTGGAGTACAAGTCCTACGAGCAGTACTTC
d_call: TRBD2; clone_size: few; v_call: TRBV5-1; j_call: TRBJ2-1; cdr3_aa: CASSSLAGINNEQFF; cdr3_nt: TGCGCCAGCAGCTCACTAGCGGGAATAAACAATGAGCAGTTCTTC
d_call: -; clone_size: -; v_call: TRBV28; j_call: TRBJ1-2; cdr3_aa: CASKGQVGGYTF; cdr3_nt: TGTGCCAGCAAGGGTCAGGTGGGTGGCTACACCTTC
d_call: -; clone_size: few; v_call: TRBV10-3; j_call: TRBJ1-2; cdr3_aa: CAIRAPGAGNNYGYTF; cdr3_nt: TGTGCCATCAGGGCACCAGGGGCAGGGAATAACTATGGCTACACCTTC
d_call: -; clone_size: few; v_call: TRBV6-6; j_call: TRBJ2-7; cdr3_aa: CASSPGPGEQYF; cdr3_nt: TGTGCCAGCAGCCCGGGACCAGGCGAGCAGTACTTC
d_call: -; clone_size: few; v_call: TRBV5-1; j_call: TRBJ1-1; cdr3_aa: CASSLARVGTEAFF; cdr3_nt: TGCGCCAGCAGCTTGGCCAGGGTAGGTACTGAAGCTTTCTTT
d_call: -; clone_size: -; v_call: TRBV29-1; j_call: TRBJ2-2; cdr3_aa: CSVEKAQFGELFF; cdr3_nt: TGCAGCGTTGAAAAGGCCCAGTTCGGGGAGCTGTTTTTT
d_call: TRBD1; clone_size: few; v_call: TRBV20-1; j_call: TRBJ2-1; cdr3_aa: CRQDRGDEQFF; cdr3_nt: TGCAGGCAAGACAGGGGTGATGAGCAGTTCTTC
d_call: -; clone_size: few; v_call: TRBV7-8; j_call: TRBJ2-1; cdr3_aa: CASSLIWGSSEQFF; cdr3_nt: TGTGCCAGCAGCCTGATTTGGGGTTCGAGTGAGCAGTTCTTC
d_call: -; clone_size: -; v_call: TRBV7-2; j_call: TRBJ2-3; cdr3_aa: CASSRQTGDTQYF; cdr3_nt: TGTGCCAGCAGTCGTCAGACCGGGGATACGCAGTATTTT
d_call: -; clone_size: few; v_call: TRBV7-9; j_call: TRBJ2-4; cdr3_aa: CASGPRAKNIQYF; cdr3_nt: TGTGCCAGCGGCCCACGGGCCAAAAACATTCAGTACTTC
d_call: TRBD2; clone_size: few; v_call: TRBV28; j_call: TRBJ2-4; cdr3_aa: CASSLYFAGGAKNIQYF; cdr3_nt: TGTGCCAGCAGTTTATATTTCGCCGGGGGGGCCAAAAACATTCAGTACTTC
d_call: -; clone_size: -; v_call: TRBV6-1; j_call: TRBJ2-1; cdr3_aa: CASSTYYNEQFF; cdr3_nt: TGTGCCAGCAGTACATACTACAATGAGCAGTTCTTC
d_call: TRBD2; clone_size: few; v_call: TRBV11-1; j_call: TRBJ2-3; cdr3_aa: CASSFTSGRAGGTDTQYF; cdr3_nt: TGTGCCAGCAGCTTCACTAGCGGGAGGGCCGGTGGCACAGATACGCAGTATTTT
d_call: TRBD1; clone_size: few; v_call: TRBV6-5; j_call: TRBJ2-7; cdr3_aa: CASRNRGLEQYF; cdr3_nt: TGTGCCAGCAGAAACAGGGGGCTCGAGCAGTACTTC
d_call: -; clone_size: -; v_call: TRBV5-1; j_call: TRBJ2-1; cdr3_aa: CASSERMGNEQFF; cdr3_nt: TGCGCCAGCAGCGAGAGGATGGGCAATGAGCAGTTCTTC
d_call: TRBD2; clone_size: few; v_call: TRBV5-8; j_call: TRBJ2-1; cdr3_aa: CASNDRDYNNEQFF; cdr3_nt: TGTGCCAGCAACGACCGGGACTACAACAATGAGCAGTTCTTC
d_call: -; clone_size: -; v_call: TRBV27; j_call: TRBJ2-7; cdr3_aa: CASSSSNLKNYEQYF; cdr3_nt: TGTGCCAGCAGTTCTTCAAACCTAAAAAACTACGAGCAGTACTTC